This TCR beta chain was recovered during a study of T cells after yellow fever vaccination. Study-level information: SMART-Seq v4 Ultra Low Input handled preparation of low-cell-number fractions. Study findings and constraints: Once the booster was given, most primary-vaccination clones reappeared, at about 97% for CD4 and approximately 88% for CD8. When the response was secondary, it was weaker but reached its peak faster, day 5 versus 15.

Germline values: CDR1 SEHNR, CDR2 FQNEAQ (reference sequence). This CDR3 has 16 amino acids. V lost 6 bases, J lost 4 bases, and 10 bases stayed unmatched. TCRdb recomputed calls from the 5' RACE reads with MiXCR, one row per CDR3 protein. The table shows 150,000 to 200,000 distinct CDR3 sequences, with about a tenth occurring only once. This clonotype appeared a few times. What it binds is unknown. Specimen: CD8+ T cells sorted from PBMCs, collected 45 days after the yellow fever booster vaccination. This chain links TRBV7-9 with TRBJ2-2, with TRBD1 matching 8 bases. The source is a man between 18 and 35 years old who received the YFV17D yellow fever vaccine. This chain's CDR3 is CASSLRQGLSTGELFF. CDR3 in DNA: TGTGCCAGCAGTCTCCGACAGGGGTTGAGCACCGGGGAGCTGTTTTTT.